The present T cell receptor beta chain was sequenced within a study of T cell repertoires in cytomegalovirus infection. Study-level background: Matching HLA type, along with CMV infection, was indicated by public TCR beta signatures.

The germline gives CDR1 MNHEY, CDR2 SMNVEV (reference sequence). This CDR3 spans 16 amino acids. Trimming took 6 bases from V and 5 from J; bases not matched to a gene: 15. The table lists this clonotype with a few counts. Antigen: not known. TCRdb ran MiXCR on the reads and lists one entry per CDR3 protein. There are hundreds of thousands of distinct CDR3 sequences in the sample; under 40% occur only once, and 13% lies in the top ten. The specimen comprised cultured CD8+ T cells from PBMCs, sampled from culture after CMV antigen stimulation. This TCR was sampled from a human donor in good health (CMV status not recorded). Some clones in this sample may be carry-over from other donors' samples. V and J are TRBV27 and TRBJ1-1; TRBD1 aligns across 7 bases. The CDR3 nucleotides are TGTGCCAGCAGGCCGGGACAGTCTTTTTTGGTGACTGAAGCTTTCTTT. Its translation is CASRPGQSFLVTEAFF.